This record concerns one T cell receptor (beta chain) sequence. The antigen remains undetermined. Assay: immunoSEQ multiplex PCR; the TCRdb copy retains only in-frame clones and omits some. Here the sample spans approximately 90,000 clones, 88% being singletons. The data stem from a study of graft-versus-host responses after intestinal transplantation. CDR1 and CDR2 (germline): MNHEY, SMNVEV (reference sequence). The CDR3 runs to 14 residues. Trimming pared 3 bases from V and 3 bases from J, leaving 11 bases between. The TCR comes from a human donor who was the organ donor for an intestinal transplant. The rearrangement joins TRBV27 to TRBJ1-1; TRBD1 might be the D (6 bases). Sequences were derived from unstimulated CD4+ T cells sorted from spleen or lymph node cells, sampled before transplant. CDR3 DNA: TGTGCCAGCAGTTTTTCCAGACAGGACACTGAAGCTTTCTTT. This sequence encodes CASSFSRQDTEAFF.